This TCR beta chain was recovered during a study of cytomegalovirus exposure and HLA in healthy donors. Trimming shortened V by 5 bases and J by 4 bases, and 14 bases separated the two germline ends. Germline loops: CDR1 MNHEY, CDR2 SMNVEV (reference sequence). The CDR3 runs 15 residues. This clone turned up a few times. Antigen: not known. General study results and limits: Differences between HLA loci emerged in a later analysis of TCR association rates, with DRB1 most and HLA-C fewest. Data from an earlier analysis indicated that most TCR beta V segments were productive either about 87% or about 30% of the time.

PCR used 60 Vbeta primers and 13 Jbeta primers. TCRdb's table, derived via immunoSEQ multiplex PCR, lists solely in-frame clones and lacks some. There are about 130,000 clones in the sample; around 70% occur only once, and 2.5% to 3.5% lies in the top ten. This clonotype was sampled from a man aged 30 to 39 in good health and CMV-seronegative. The chain links TRBV27 to TRBJ1-4, with a possible D match to TRBD1 (5 bases). The sequenced material came from PBMCs. The CDR3 coding sequence is TGTGCCAGCAGTCTGTGGGGGGATGGTAATGAAAAACTGTTTTTT. Its translation: CASSLWGDGNEKLFF.